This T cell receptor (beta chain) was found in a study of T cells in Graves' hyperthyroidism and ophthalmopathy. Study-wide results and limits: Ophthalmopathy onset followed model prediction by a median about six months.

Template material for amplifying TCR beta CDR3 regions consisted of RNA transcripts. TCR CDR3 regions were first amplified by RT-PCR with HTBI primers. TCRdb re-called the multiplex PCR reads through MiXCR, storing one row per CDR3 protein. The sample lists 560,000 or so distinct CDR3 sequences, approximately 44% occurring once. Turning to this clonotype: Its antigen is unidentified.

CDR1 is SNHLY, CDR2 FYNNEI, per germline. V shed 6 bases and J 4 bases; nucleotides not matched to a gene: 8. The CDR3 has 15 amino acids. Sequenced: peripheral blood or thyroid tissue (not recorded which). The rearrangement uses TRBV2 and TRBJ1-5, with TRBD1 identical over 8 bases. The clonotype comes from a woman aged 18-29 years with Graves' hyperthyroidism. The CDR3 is CASRDRGASNQPQHF. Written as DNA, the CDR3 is TGTGCCAGCAGAGACAGGGGCGCTTCAAATCAGCCCCAGCATTTT.